Each of the 15 T cell receptor beta chains below was sequenced from the same sample in a study of OX40 agonist ivuxolimab in advanced cancers. Clones were read by immunoSEQ multiplex PCR, and TCRdb kept only the in-frame ones, dropping some. The data hold tens of thousands of clones, with 80% to 90% observed a single time. The sequenced sample was CD4+ or CD8+ T cells sorted from blood, obtained in a trial of the OX40 agonist ivuxolimab. The receptors shown here come from an adult with an advanced solid tumor such as melanoma, head and neck, liver or kidney cancer.

The chain links TRBV7-9 to TRBJ1-5, with D unclear. The V gene's germline CDR1 is SEHNR and CDR2 FQNEAQ (reference sequence). CDR3 length: 18 residues. V shed 5 bases and J shed 0 bases, with 20 bases lying between them. Written as DNA, the CDR3 is TGTGCCAGCAGCCCTGTCGCGGACGGAAGGTATAGCAATCAGCCCCAGCATTTT. The encoded protein is CASSPVADGRYSNQPQHF.

This chain connects TRBV30 to TRBJ1-4, with D hard to call. Trimming took 0 bases from V and 7 from J, leaving 6 bases between them. CDR3 size: 12 residues. CDR1 GTSNPN and CDR2 SVGIG come from the germline V gene (reference sequence). In nucleotides, the CDR3 is TGTGCCTGGAGTGTGTTGGGTGAAAAACTGTTTTTT. It yields the protein CAWSVLGEKLFF.

This clone appeared once. This sequence joins TRBV27 and TRBJ2-7, with 9 bases aligning to TRBD2. Germline CDR1 MNHEY, CDR2 SMNVEV (reference sequence). V shed 5 bases and J 1 base; nucleotides not matched to a gene: 6. The CDR3 is 15 amino acids. The CDR3 reads CASSPSAGGSYEQYF. The CDR3 nucleotides read TGTGCCAGCAGTCCTTCTGCGGGAGGGTCCTACGAGCAGTACTTC.

J is TRBJ2-5 and V is TRBV27; 9 bases are a match to TRBD2. Germline trimming cut 7 bases from V and 4 bases from J; bases unmatched to any gene: 7. Germline loops: CDR1 MNHEY, CDR2 SMNVEV (reference sequence). The CDR3 spans 14 residues. CDR3 in amino acids: CASNPAGGRETQYF. The DNA of the CDR3 is TGTGCCAGCAACCCAGCGGGAGGCCGAGAGACCCAGTACTTC.

This rearrangement joins TRBV5-8 to TRBJ2-5; D is perhaps TRBD2 (6 bases). CDR1 is SGHTS and CDR2 is YDEGEE in the germline V gene. The CDR3 runs 12 residues. V dropped 6 bases and J dropped 4 bases, with 10 bases sitting between them. The CDR3 DNA follows: TGTGCCAGCACTTGGGGGGTAGAGACCCAGTACTTC. Encoded protein: CASTWGVETQYF.

This rearrangement joins TRBV9 to TRBJ2-5; TRBD1 might be the D (5 bases). V gave up 3 bases and J gave up 3 bases, with 12 bases separating them. Germline CDR1 and CDR2: SGDLS and YYNGEE. The CDR3 spans 14 residues. The CDR3: CASSEGRHKETQYF. In nucleotides, the CDR3 is TGTGCCAGCAGCGAGGGGCGACATAAAGAGACCCAGTACTTC. The whole variable domain, filled in from reference TRBV9 and TRBJ2-5, reads DSGVTQTPKHLITATGQRVTLRCSPRSGDLSVYWYQQSLDQGLQFLIQYYNGEERAKGNILERFSAQQFPDLHSELNLSSLELGDSALYFCASSEGRHKETQYFGPGTRLLVL.

The chain links TRBV9 to TRBJ1-3; D is possibly TRBD1 (5 bases). Trimming removed 0 bases at V and 1 base at J, with 8 bases between. This CDR3 spans 15 amino acids. The germline gives CDR1 SGDLS, CDR2 YYNGEE. CDR3 amino acids: CASSVGQGSGNTIYF. Here the CDR3 DNA reads TGTGCCAGCAGCGTAGGGCAGGGATCTGGAAACACCATATATTTT.

The V call is TRBV21-1, the J call TRBJ1-6; no check of the table's D call, TRBD1, against the DNA was made. TRBV21-1 is noted as a pseudogene. The CDR3 has 18 amino acids. CDR3 DNA sequence: TGTGCCAGCAGCCCCCAACCAGTAACGGGACAGCCTAATTCACCCCTCCACTTT. It translates to CASSPQPVTGQPNSPLHF.

This clone is labeled as medium-sized. The chain combines TRBV9 with TRBJ2-7, with D perhaps being TRBD1 or TRBD2 (5 bases each). Germline CDR1 reads SGDLS; CDR2 reads YYNGEE. The V gene lost 3 bases and the J gene lost 0 bases, with 10 bases spanning the gap. The CDR3 spans 14 residues. CDR3 bases: TGTGCCAGCAGCGGTGGGGGAATCTCCTACGAGCAGTACTTC. Amino acids: CASSGGGISYEQYF.

V and J are TRBV28 and TRBJ1-4; D is perhaps TRBD1 (5 bases). Trimming took off 7 bases at V and 8 bases at J, with 20 bases between the two ends. This CDR3 has 15 residues. Germline loops: CDR1 MDHEN, CDR2 SYDVKM. The chain's CDR3 is CASNLGRSQYEKLFF. The CDR3 DNA sequence: TGTGCCAGCAACTTGGGGCGGAGCCAGTACGAAAAACTGTTTTTT.

CDR3 sequence: CASRQGQGRRSSGYTF. The DNA of the CDR3 is TGTGCCAGCAGACAGGGACAGGGGCGCCGTTCCTCTGGCTACACCTTC. The chain has TRBV2 and TRBJ1-2, with TRBD1 matching 10 bases. Per the germline V gene, CDR1 is SNHLY and CDR2 is FYNNEI. The CDR3 has 16 residues. Trimming cost V 6 bases and J 7 bases; bases outside gene matches: 14.

The chain has TRBV29-1 and TRBJ1-4; 7 positions agree with TRBD1. The ends lost 2 bases at V and 11 bases at J; junction bases unmatched: 8. The CDR3 consists of 13 residues. The germline V gene has CDR1 SQVTM and CDR2 ANQGSEA. The CDR3 DNA reads as TGCAGCGTTGAAAGCGGGACAGAGGACAAACTGTTTTTT. It translates to CSVESGTEDKLFF. Combining the CDR3 with reference TRBV29-1 and TRBJ1-4 gives the whole variable domain SAVISQKPSRDICQRGTSLTIQCQVDSQVTMMFWYRQQPGQSLTLIATANQGSEATYESGFVIDKFPISRPNLTFSTLTVSNMSPEDSSIYLCSVESGTEDKLFFGSGTQLSVL.

The chain employs TRBV6-4 and TRBJ2-1; 10 nucleotides agree with TRBD1. This CDR3 spans 17 amino acids. Trimming at V came to 2 bases and at J to 4 bases, leaving 8 bases not matched to a gene. Germline CDR1 and CDR2: MRHNA and SNTAGT. CDR3 loop: CASSDGGDRGRYNEQFF. DNA for the CDR3: TGTGCCAGCAGTGACGGGGGGGACAGGGGAAGGTACAATGAGCAGTTCTTC.

V usage is TRBV2 and J usage is TRBJ2-2, with TRBD2 as a possible D gene (7 bases). The CDR3 is 15 residues long. V lost 8 bases and J lost 1, with 14 bases in between. CDR1 and CDR2 (germline): SNHLY, FYNNEI. The CDR3 DNA sequence: TGTGCCAGCGAGAAGGGGGAGGGGAACACCGGGGAGCTGTTTTTT. It codes for CASEKGEGNTGELFF.

The chain couples TRBV7-3 to TRBJ2-6; perhaps TRBD1 as D (6 bases). CDR3 size: 18 residues. V was cut by 5 bases and J by 2 bases, with 19 bases left in between. Germline CDR1 and CDR2: SGHTA and FQGTGA. The CDR3 region has the DNA TGTGCCAGCAGCCCCCGGGTTTTGGGGGCGGCTGGGGCCAACGTCCTGACTTTC. Protein sequence: CASSPRVLGAAGANVLTF. Full variable domain (remainder filled in from reference TRBV7-3 and TRBJ2-6): GAGVSQTPSNKVTEKGKYVELRCDPISGHTALYWYRQSLGQGPEFLIYFQGTGAADDSGLPNDRFFAVRPEGSVSTLKIQRTERGDSAVYLCASSPRVLGAAGANVLTFGAGSRLTVL.